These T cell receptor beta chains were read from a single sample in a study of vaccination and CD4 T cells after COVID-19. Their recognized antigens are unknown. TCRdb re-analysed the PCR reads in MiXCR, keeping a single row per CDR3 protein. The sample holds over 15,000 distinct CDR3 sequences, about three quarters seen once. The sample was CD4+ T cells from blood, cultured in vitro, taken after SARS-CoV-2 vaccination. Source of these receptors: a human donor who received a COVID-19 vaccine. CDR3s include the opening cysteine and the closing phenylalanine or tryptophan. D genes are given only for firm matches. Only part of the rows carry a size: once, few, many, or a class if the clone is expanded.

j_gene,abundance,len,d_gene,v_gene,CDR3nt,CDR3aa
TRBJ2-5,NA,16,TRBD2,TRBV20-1,TGCAGTGCTAGAGGGACTAGCGGGGGGATAGAAGAGACCCAGTACTTC,CSARGTSGGIEETQYF
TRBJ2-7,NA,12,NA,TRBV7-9,TGTGCCAGCAGCTTAACGGGGGATGGGCAGTACTTC,CASSLTGDGQYF
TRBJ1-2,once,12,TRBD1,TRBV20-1,TGCAGTGCCCACAGGGGCGGCTATGGCTACACCTTC,CSAHRGGYGYTF
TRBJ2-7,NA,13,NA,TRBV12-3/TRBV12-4,TGTGCCAGCAGCCCACAGGGTTCCTACGAGCAGTACTTC,CASSPQGSYEQYF
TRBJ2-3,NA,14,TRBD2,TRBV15,TGTGCCACCAGCAGTGCGGGAGGACAGGATACGCAGTATTTT,CATSSAGGQDTQYF
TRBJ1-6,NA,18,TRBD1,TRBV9,TGTGCCAGCAGCCGGACAGGGGAAGGGAGCTCCTATAATTCACCCCTCCACTTT,CASSRTGEGSSYNSPLHF
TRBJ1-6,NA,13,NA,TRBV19,TGTGCCAGTACTTCAGGGTACAATTCACCCCTCCACTTT,CASTSGYNSPLHF
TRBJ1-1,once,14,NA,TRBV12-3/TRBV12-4,TGTGCCAGCAGTCCACACAGAGGAAACACTGAAGCTTTCTTT,CASSPHRGNTEAFF
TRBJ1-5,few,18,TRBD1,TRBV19,TGTGCCAGTAGTATTAGTGGGTGGACAGGGGGCACGAATCAGCCCCAGCATTTT,CASSISGWTGGTNQPQHF
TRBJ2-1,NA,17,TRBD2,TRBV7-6,TGTGCCAGCAGCTTATTGGTTAGGCTAGCGGGGGGGAATGAGCAGTTCTTC,CASSLLVRLAGGNEQFF
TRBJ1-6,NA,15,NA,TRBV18,TGTGCCAGCTCACTCGAGGGACACTTTAATTCACCCCTCCACTTT,CASSLEGHFNSPLHF
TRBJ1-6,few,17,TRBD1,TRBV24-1,TGTGCCACCAGTGGACAGGGGGCAAGGTCCTATAATTCACCCCTCCACTTT,CATSGQGARSYNSPLHF
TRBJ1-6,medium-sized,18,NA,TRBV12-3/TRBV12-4,TGTGCCAGCACTAGAGTCGGGGGGCGAAGCTCCTATAATTCACCCCTCCACTTT,CASTRVGGRSSYNSPLHF
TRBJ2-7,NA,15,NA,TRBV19,TGTGCCAGTAGTATCCTGCCGGGGTTGGCCTACGAGCAGTACTTC,CASSILPGLAYEQYF
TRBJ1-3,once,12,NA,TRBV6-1,TGTGCCGGCCTCGTATCTGGAAACACCATATATTTT,CAGLVSGNTIYF
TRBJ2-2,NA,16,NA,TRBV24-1,TGTGCCACCAGTGATCCGGACGGCCGAAGCACCGGGGAGCTGTTTTTT,CATSDPDGRSTGELFF
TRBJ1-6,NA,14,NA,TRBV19,TGTGCCAGTAGGAAGACAAATAATAATTCACCCCTCCACTTT,CASRKTNNNSPLHF
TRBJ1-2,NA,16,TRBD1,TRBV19,TGTGCCAGTAGCCCTTCCGGGACAGGGATTTTCTATGGCTACACCTTC,CASSPSGTGIFYGYTF
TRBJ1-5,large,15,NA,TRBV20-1,TGCAGTGCTAGAGATGGGCGGACAGATGATCAGCCCCAGCATTTT,CSARDGRTDDQPQHF
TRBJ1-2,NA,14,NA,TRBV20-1,TGCAGTGCTAGAGATTTACGTCAGGCGGCGGGCTACACCTTC,CSARDLRQAAGYTF
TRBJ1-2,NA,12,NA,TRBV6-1,TGTGCCAGCAGTGAAGCAGGGCCTGGCCACACCTTC,CASSEAGPGHTF
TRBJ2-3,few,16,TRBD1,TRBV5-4,TGTGCCAGCAGCTTGGTGGCAGGGGGCGAGTCAGATACGCAGTATTTT,CASSLVAGGESDTQYF
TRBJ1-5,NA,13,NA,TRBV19,TGTGCCAGTAGTAGGGGGTTGGGTCAGCCCCAGCATTTT,CASSRGLGQPQHF
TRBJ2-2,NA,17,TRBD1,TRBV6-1,TGTGCCAGCAGTGCTCGGGGTGCTAGGGGGCAAGCCGGGGAGCTGTTTTTT,CASSARGARGQAGELFF
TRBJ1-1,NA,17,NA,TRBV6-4,TGTGCCAGCAGACCTCAACAGGACCCTGCTGTGGACACTGAAGCTTTCTTT,CASRPQQDPAVDTEAFF